This T cell receptor (beta chain) appears in the sequencing data of a study of T cells after yellow fever vaccination. Regarding the study as a whole: It was the secondary response that reached its peak faster, day 5 versus 15, but it was weaker. Booster samples showed a return of most primary-vaccination clones (approximately 96% CD4, 70% to 90% CD8).

CDR3 size: 16 residues. The germline V and J ends were trimmed by 0 bases and 5 bases, with 15 bases remaining between them. Germline V gene data show CDR1 as SGHKS and CDR2 as YYEKEE (reference sequence). With respect to this clonotype: Its antigen remains unidentified.

Production of TCR cDNA was by 5'RACE template switching, which also added a universal primer site and UMIs. TCRdb fed the 5' RACE reads into MiXCR, producing one record per CDR3 protein. Seen here are some 340,000 distinct CDR3 sequences, roughly 4.3% observed once, and the top ten hold under 30%. The rearrangement links TRBV5-5 to TRBJ2-1; D may be TRBD1 or TRBD2 (6 bases each). The specimen was PBMCs, collected 5 days after the yellow fever booster vaccination. The sequence derives from a man in his late teens or twenties who received the YFV17D yellow fever vaccine. CDR3 DNA: TGTGCCAGCAGCTTGGATGCCAGGGGAGGAAACAATGAGCAGTTCTTC. Translating gives CASSLDARGGNNEQFF.